This TCR beta chain emerged from a study of OX40 agonist ivuxolimab in advanced cancers. Study-level results: Some patients without response likewise showed low normalized clonal expansion. Doses of 0.1 to 3.0 mg/kg were accompanied by clonal expansion of CD4+ and CD8+ blood T cells by week 6. In CD8+ T cells, expanded clones were on average more numerous than in CD4+. Antigens targeted by the expanded peripheral T cells were not determined.

Sequencing used immunoSEQ multiplex PCR; TCRdb keeps in-frame clones, though not all of them. In the table there are 55,000 to 70,000 clones, around 83% of which are singletons. As to this clone: Its target is unknown.

The CDR3 consists of 15 residues. Trimming took off 8 bases at V and 0 bases at J, with 16 bases between the two ends. Per the germline V gene, CDR1 is SQVTM and CDR2 is ANQGSEA. The chain combines TRBV29-1 with TRBJ1-4; no reliable D call. The specimen comprised CD4+ or CD8+ T cells sorted from blood, sampled in a trial of the OX40 agonist ivuxolimab. The clonotype originates from an adult with an advanced solid tumor such as melanoma, head and neck, liver or kidney cancer. The CDR3 here is CSTMGVGATNEKLFF. CDR3 nucleotide sequence: TGCAGCACCATGGGAGTAGGAGCAACTAATGAAAAACTGTTTTTT.